This T cell receptor (beta chain) was captured in a study of tumor-infiltrating lymphocytes in primary liver carcinoma. Reverse transcription of around 0.45 ug total RNA with a constant-region primer produced TCR beta cDNA. Nested multiplex PCR, run for three rounds with slightly modified ARM-PCR, yielded TCR beta libraries. The study ran its first two PCR rounds for around 10 cycles each, using TRBV1-TRBV30 forward primers and a C-beta reverse primer. TCRdb analysed the multiplex PCR reads with MiXCR anew, one entry per CDR3 protein. The sample has 60,000 or so distinct CDR3 sequences, less than 75% seen once. In the case of this clonotype: Its target is unknown. The junction shows a germline mismatch at one end, possibly a read error.

Germline CDR1 and CDR2: SGHAT and FQNNGV. This CDR3 has 14 amino acids. The tissue used was unsorted bulk material of about 17-33 mg. RNA and DNA were co-extracted from it with the AllPrep DNA/RNA mini kit. Every tumor sample held more than 75% viable tumor cells. The study's findings and limits: Relative to tumor region pairs, the tumor-adjacent and tumor-blood pairs showed overlap that was lower.

The sample was liver tumor tissue from sampling region 2. As to subset: tumor region T2, inferior pole. The V call is TRBV11-2, the J call TRBJ2-5; 8 bases map to TRBD2. This TCR was recovered from a man between 40 and 49 years old with primary liver carcinoma and hepatitis B virus infection. In nucleotides, the CDR3 is TGTGCCAGCAGTTTCAGCGGGAGACAAGAGACCCAATACTTC. It encodes CASSFSGRQETQYF.